The 26 T cell receptor beta chains below were found in one sample sequenced in a study of Graves' ophthalmopathy and Graves' hyperthyroidism. Scientists amplified the TCR beta CDR3 regions from RNA transcripts. An opening RT-PCR round employed HTBI primers and preceded a second-round multiplex PCR. TCRdb passed the multiplex PCR reads through MiXCR, listing each CDR3 protein once. The data hold some 1.1 million distinct CDR3 sequences, with 35% to 40% observed a single time. The specimen sequenced was peripheral blood or thyroid tissue (not recorded which). These receptors all stem from an adult man with Graves' hyperthyroidism.

V gene TRBV7-2 combines with J gene TRBJ2-7; D is undetermined. Trimming stripped 8 bases from V and 5 bases from J, with 22 bases between. CDR3 size: 15 residues. The V gene's germline CDR1 is SGHTA and CDR2 FQGNSA. This CDR3 reads CASSPRNQVHHEQYF. The CDR3 nucleotides read TGTGCCAGCTCACCAAGGAATCAGGTCCACCACGAGCAGTACTTC.

The chain joins TRBV2 to TRBJ1-2; perhaps TRBD1 as D (5 bases). The CDR3 length is 15 residues. CDR1 and CDR2 from the germline V gene are SNHLY and FYNNEI. Trimming left V 1 base short and J 0 bases short, with 9 bases between. The CDR3 here is CASSEEGSTNYGYTF. CDR3 bases: TGTGCCAGCAGTGAAGAGGGGTCTACTAACTATGGCTACACCTTC. Full variable domain (outside the CDR3, taken from reference TRBV2 and TRBJ1-2): EPEVTQTPSHQVTQMGQEVILRCVPISNHLYFYWYRQILGQKVEFLVSFYNNEISEKSEIFDDQFSVERPDGSNFTLKIRSTKLEDSAMYFCASSEEGSTNYGYTFGSGTRLTVV.

This clonotype was seen at least ten times. This chain's CDR3 is CASKGGQGNTEAFF. The CDR3 nucleotides are TGTGCCAGCAAAGGAGGACAGGGAAACACTGAAGCTTTCTTT. This sequence joins TRBV10-3 and TRBJ1-1; TRBD1 aligns across 8 bases. J lost 2 bases, V lost 10 bases, and 9 bases had no gene match. CDR3 length equals 14 residues. CDR1 is ENHRY, CDR2 SYGVKD, per germline.

V usage is TRBV28 and J usage is TRBJ1-5, with a weak D call TRBD1 (5 bases). The CDR3 spans 12 residues. The V end lost 7 bases, the J end lost 9 bases, and 13 bases lay between the germline ends. Germline values: CDR1 MDHEN, CDR2 SYDVKM. The CDR3 DNA sequence: TGTGCCAGCAAATCGGGACCGGGGCCCCAGCATTTT. It encodes CASKSGPGPQHF.

This rearrangement joins TRBV7-2 to TRBJ2-7; possible D gene TRBD1, 6 bases. Germline V lookup: CDR1 SGHTA, CDR2 FQGNSA. Trimming stripped 4 bases from V and 6 bases from J, with 19 bases between. The CDR3 is 15 amino acids. Written as DNA, the CDR3 is TGTGCCAGCAGCTCAGAGGGGGTTAGGGGGACCGAGCAGTACTTC. Translated: CASSSEGVRGTEQYF.

V is TRBV29-1 and J is TRBJ2-2; 11 nucleotides align to TRBD1. The CDR3 contains 17 residues. From germline, CDR1 is SQVTM and CDR2 ANQGSEA. Trimming took 2 bases from V and 4 from J; bases not matched to a gene: 9. CDR3 loop: CSVEMRGTGGSTGELFF. The DNA of the CDR3 is TGCAGCGTTGAAATGAGGGGGACAGGGGGTAGCACCGGGGAGCTGTTTTTT.

This clonotype has just a few counts. The chain employs TRBV5-1 and TRBJ2-3, with a possible D match to TRBD1 (6 bases). The CDR3 has 16 residues. The V gene's germline CDR1 is SGHRS and CDR2 YFSETQ. V lost 0 bases, J lost 6 bases, and 17 bases lay in between. The CDR3 loop reads CASSLGATPRGDTQYF. The CDR3 region has the DNA TGCGCCAGCAGCTTGGGGGCGACACCAAGGGGGGATACGCAGTATTTT.

Concerning this clonotype itself: This may be a read error: a much more frequent sequence differs by one nucleotide. The chain is built from TRBV20-1 and TRBJ2-5; D ambiguous. Germline V lookup: CDR1 DFQATT, CDR2 SNEGSKA (reference sequence). Trimming took 4 bases from V and 1 from J, leaving 19 bases between them. The CDR3 loop spans 16 amino acids. The CDR3 loop is CSAKDRAVGFQETQYF. The CDR3 bases are TGCAGTGCTAAAGATAGGGCGGTTGGGTTCCAAGAGACCCAGTACTTC.

Remarks on this clonotype: The CDR3 end shows no conserved phenylalanine or tryptophan, and so a read error is likely. The limits of the CDR3 on the DNA are not certain, so only TCRdb's listed CDR3 is given. The rearrangement joins TRBV11-2 to TRBJ2-6; whether TRBD1, the table's D call, matches the DNA was not checked. The CDR3 totals 9 residues, both ends included. From germline, CDR1 is SGHAT and CDR2 FQNNGV. The CDR3 sequence is CASSSGNRV.

This clonotype was recorded many times. V gene TRBV29-1 combines with J gene TRBJ2-2; D gene uncertain. There are 11 residues in the CDR3. The germline V and J ends were trimmed by 5 bases and 4 bases, with 5 bases remaining between them. The germline gives CDR1 SQVTM, CDR2 ANQGSEA. The CDR3 loop is CSVYSTGELFF. CDR3 nucleotides: TGCAGCGTTTACAGCACCGGGGAGCTGTTTTTT.

In its sample, this clonotype was seen many times. The chain recombines TRBV7-9 with TRBJ1-5; D may be TRBD1 (5 bases). The CDR3 runs 15 residues. Germline V lookup: CDR1 SEHNR, CDR2 FQNEAQ (reference sequence). The V end was cut by 0 bases, the J end by 3 bases, with 9 bases between. The CDR3 region is CASSLAGADNQPQHF. DNA of the CDR3: TGTGCCAGCAGCTTAGCAGGGGCAGACAATCAGCCCCAGCATTTT.

The V gene is TRBV30, the J gene TRBJ1-5, with TRBD1 matching 7 bases. Germline CDR1 is GTSNPN and CDR2 is SVGIG (reference sequence). J gave up 4 bases and V 5 bases, and 5 bases lay outside the gene matches. CDR3 length equals 13 residues. CDR3 sequence (DNA): TGTGCCTGGCAGGGGGGGCCTAATCAGCCCCAGCATTTT. Its protein product is CAWQGGPNQPQHF.

Note on this clonotype: Possible read error: a much larger clone is one base away. V usage is TRBV7-9 and J usage is TRBJ2-5, with D perhaps matching TRBD1 or TRBD2 (6 bases each). The CDR3 spans 15 residues. Per germline, CDR1 SEHNR and CDR2 FQNEAQ (reference sequence). The CDR3 nucleotides read TGTGCCAGCAGCTTGGTCACCGGGGGCCAAGAGGCCCAGTACTTC. Encoded protein: CASSLVTGGQEAQYF.

The rearrangement uses TRBV19 and TRBJ2-2; TRBD1 aligns across 7 bases. J gave up 1 base and V 5 bases, and 10 bases lay outside the gene matches. CDR1 is LNHDA and CDR2 is SQIVND in the germline V gene (reference sequence). The CDR3 totals 17 residues. This CDR3 reads CASSQRTGGGNTGELFF. Here the CDR3 DNA reads TGTGCCAGTAGTCAGAGGACAGGCGGCGGGAACACCGGGGAGCTGTTTTTT. Full variable domain (remainder filled in from reference TRBV19 and TRBJ2-2): DGGITQSPKYLFRKEGQNVTLSCEQNLNHDAMYWYRQDPGQGLRLIYYSQIVNDFQKGDIAEGYSVSREKKESFPLTVTSAQKNPTAFYLCASSQRTGGGNTGELFFGEGSRLTVL.

On this clonotype itself: This may arise from a read error, as a much more abundant clone is one base away. V usage is TRBV7-8 and J usage is TRBJ1-5; D might be TRBD1 (5 bases). The CDR3 runs 15 residues. The ends were cut back, 0 bases at V and 4 bases at J, with 10 bases in the middle. CDR1 is SGHVS, CDR2 FQNEAQ, per germline. This CDR3 is CASSLADGGNQPQHF. The CDR3 DNA reads TGTGCCAGCAGCTTAGCGGACGGGGGGAATCAGCCCCAGCATTTT. Complete variable domain (other parts from reference TRBV7-8 and TRBJ1-5): GAGVSQSPRYKVAKRGQDVALRCDPISGHVSLFWYQQALGQGPEFLTYFQNEAQLDKSGLPSDRFFAERPEGSVSTLKIQRTQQEDSAVYLCASSLADGGNQPQHFGDGTRLSIL.

The rearrangement links TRBV5-1 to TRBJ2-7; 7 nucleotides align to TRBD2. Germline CDR1 is SGHRS and CDR2 is YFSETQ. The length of the CDR3 is 14 residues. V dropped 0 bases and J dropped 4; count of bases not matched to a gene: 4. CDR3 residues: CASSLESGRYEQYF. The CDR3 nucleotides are TGCGCCAGCAGCTTGGAGTCCGGGAGGTACGAGCAGTACTTC.

The table lists this clonotype with many counts. The chain carries TRBV7-6 and TRBJ1-1, with TRBD1 matching over 8 bases. The V segment lost 3 bases and the J segment 0 bases; nucleotides outside the gene matches: 6. The CDR3 runs 16 residues. Germline V gene data show CDR1 as SGHVS and CDR2 as FNYEAQ. Written as DNA, the CDR3 is TGTGCCAGCAGCTTGGGACAGGAGGACATGAACACTGAAGCTTTCTTT. Its translation: CASSLGQEDMNTEAFF.

This clonotype was detected ten times or more. This chain uses TRBV6-2 or TRBV6-3 with TRBJ1-5; TRBD1 might be the D (5 bases). The V gene lost 8 bases and the J gene lost 3 bases, with 14 bases spanning the gap. CDR3 length: 14 residues. Germline V CDR1 and CDR2: MNHEY, SVGEGT. The CDR3 nucleotides read TGTGCCAGCTACACCGGACAAATCAATCAGCCCCAGCATTTT. Protein sequence: CASYTGQINQPQHF.

This clonotype has just a few counts. The gene calls are TRBV4-1 and TRBJ2-7; 9 nucleotides agree with TRBD1. The CDR3 consists of 19 residues. The germline V gene has CDR1 MGHRA and CDR2 YSYEKL. J was trimmed by 1 base and V by 5 bases; bases with no gene match: 18. The CDR3 nucleotides are TGCGCCAGCAGCTTGGCCTCAGGGACAGGGATGACACAATCCTACGAGCAGTACTTC. Amino acids: CASSLASGTGMTQSYEQYF.

This clonotype was detected ten times or more. V is TRBV4-1 and J is TRBJ2-5; perhaps D is TRBD1 or TRBD2 (5 bases each). Germline V gives CDR1 MGHRA, CDR2 YSYEKL. Trimming removed 0 bases at V and 5 bases at J, with 10 bases between. CDR3 length: 14 residues. As DNA, the CDR3 is TGCGCCAGCAGCCAAGAGCACAGGAGGGAGACCCAGTACTTC. The encoded protein is CASSQEHRRETQYF.

This clonotype showed up many times. This chain links TRBV12-3 or TRBV12-4 with TRBJ1-2; the match to TRBD1 covers 7 bases. This CDR3 spans 13 amino acids. Trimming at V came to 3 bases and at J to 6 bases, leaving 4 bases not matched to a gene. The CDR3 protein is CASSFDRDHGYTF. In DNA, the CDR3 is TGTGCCAGCAGTTTTGACAGGGATCATGGCTACACCTTC.

J is TRBJ2-7 and V is TRBV5-4; TRBD1 might be the D (6 bases). The CDR3 runs 15 residues. V lost 4 bases, J lost 1 base, and 15 bases lay in between. Germline CDR1 reads SGHNT; CDR2 reads YYREEE (reference sequence). In DNA form, the CDR3 reads TGTGCCAGCAGCGCCTGGACAGACGGGTCCTACGAGCAGTACTTC. Protein product: CASSAWTDGSYEQYF.

J is TRBJ1-6 and V is TRBV3-1, with 7 nucleotides matching TRBD1. The germline gives CDR1 LGHDT, CDR2 YNNKEL (reference sequence). V shed 6 bases and J 5 bases; nucleotides not matched to a gene: 7. The CDR3 has 15 residues. CDR3 DNA sequence: TGTGCCAGCAGGTTGGGGACAGCGAATAATTCACCCCTCCACTTT. This encodes CASRLGTANNSPLHF.

V usage is TRBV11-2 and J usage is TRBJ1-2; tentative D call: TRBD1 (6 bases). Germline V lookup: CDR1 SGHAT, CDR2 FQNNGV. The CDR3 has 14 residues. Trimming took off 5 bases at V and 4 bases at J, with 14 bases between the two ends. CDR3: CASSPGAGTYGYTF. The CDR3 bases are TGTGCCAGCAGCCCAGGGGCAGGGACCTATGGCTACACCTTC.

In its sample, this clonotype was seen a few times. V usage is TRBV7-8 and J usage is TRBJ2-7; TRBD1 is a possible D gene (6 bases). CDR3 length: 15 amino acids. V was clipped by 2 bases and J by 0 bases, with 11 bases between them. Germline CDR1 and CDR2: SGHVS and FQNEAQ. CDR3 coding DNA: TGTGCCAGCAGCTTAACCGGGACAACCTCCTACGAGCAGTACTTC. This gives the protein CASSLTGTTSYEQYF.

This clonotype was recorded a few times. CDR3 sequence (DNA): TGCAGCGCCGGGGGACGGCAAGAGACCCAGTACTTC. The encoded protein is CSAGGRQETQYF. The rearrangement uses TRBV29-1 and TRBJ2-5, with D possibly TRBD2 on 6 matching bases. Trimming shortened V by 7 bases and J by 2 bases, and 11 bases separated the two germline ends. CDR3 length: 12 amino acids. Germline V gene data show CDR1 as SQVTM and CDR2 as ANQGSEA.